The source of this T cell receptor beta chain is a study of blood T cell repertoires in COVID-19. Study summary: The United States, Italy and Spain provided the acute and convalescent COVID-19 samples. The cDNA or gDNA used as material had been derived from T cells, B-cell-depleted T cells, or PBMCs.

CDR1 is MNHNS and CDR2 is SASEGT in the germline V gene. CDR3 length: 11 residues. Trimming pared 2 bases from V and 10 bases from J, leaving 8 bases between. Authors' methods: Reference gene primer amplification yielded estimated nucleated cell counts. Using immunoSEQ multiplex PCR, the repertoire was profiled, and TCRdb retains in-frame clones only, with some absent. V and J calls and clone size are given by that table; D and trimming were obtained from the DNA. Here the sample spans approximately 300,000 clones, about 89% being singletons. This clonotype was obtained from a young man with acute or convalescent COVID-19. Source material: peripheral blood. The genes are TRBV6-1 and TRBJ1-1; D is uncertain. DNA for the CDR3: TGTGCCAGCAGTGAAAGACGGGTAGCTTTCTTT. Translated, it gives CASSERRVAFF.